This is a list of T cell receptor beta chains from one sample in a study of shared clonotypes between healthy human individuals. Here immunoSEQ multiplex PCR was the method, and the copy in TCRdb shows in-frame clones only, minus some. The sample lists about 820,000 clones; more than 85% were seen once. Sequencing input: naive CD8+ T cells sorted from blood. The source is a man aged 25-45 years in good health. Both conserved end residues are part of each CDR3. The D gene is left open where the match is weak. Rows may omit the clone size; those that give it use once, few, many or a size class.

V	J	D	size	DNA	CDR3
TRBV29-1	TRBJ2-7	TRBD2	-	TGCAGCGTTGAGGGACTAGCGGGATTTTACGAGCAGTACTTC	CSVEGLAGFYEQYF
TRBV7-9	TRBJ2-5	-	-	TGTGCCAGCAGCCCGTCGTTTATCGGAGGGAGCGAGGGGGAGACCCAGTACTTC	CASSPSFIGGSEGETQYF
TRBV7-3	TRBJ2-1	TRBD2	-	TGTGCCAGCAGCGGTCCTAGCGGAGGCTACAATGAGCAGTTCTTC	CASSGPSGGYNEQFF
TRBV27	TRBJ2-4	-	-	TGTGCCAGCAGTTTACAAAACGGAGGTGGAAACATTCAGTACTTC	CASSLQNGGGNIQYF
TRBV29-1	TRBJ2-1	-	-	TGCAGCACCAGCGGGGACAGCTCCTACAATGAGCAGTTCTTC	CSTSGDSSYNEQFF
TRBV28	TRBJ1-2	TRBD1	-	TGTGCCAGCAATTTACCCGGACAGGGCCTTTATTTTAACTATGGCTACACCTTC	CASNLPGQGLYFNYGYTF
TRBV2	TRBJ2-7	TRBD2	-	TGTGCCAGCGAGGTAGCGGGGAACTACGAGCAGTACTTC	CASEVAGNYEQYF
TRBV29-1	TRBJ2-1	-	-	TGCAGCGTTACTACAGGGTGGGCGGTCGGCGTGTCGGCGAAAAATGAGCAGTTCTTC	CSVTTGWAVGVSAKNEQFF
TRBV10-2	TRBJ2-2	TRBD1	many	TGCGCCAGCAGGGACAGGGACACCGGGGAGCTGTTTTTT	CASRDRDTGELFF
TRBV25-1	TRBJ2-1	-	-	TGTGCCAGCAGTGAATTTACGGGGAAGGCCTACAATGAGCAGTTCTTC	CASSEFTGKAYNEQFF
TRBV11-2	TRBJ2-3	-	-	TGTGCCAGCAGCAGCGGGACAGGAGATACGCAGTATTTT	CASSSGTGDTQYF